Sequencing of this T cell receptor (beta chain) was carried out in a study of CD8 T cells in ankylosing spondylitis. Study-wide findings and caveats: There was a TCR beta motif, made of several highly homologous variants, that appeared characteristic of ankylosing spondylitis blood. There was reportedly significant enrichment of clones that were disease-linked in matched ankylosing spondylitis synovial fluid. Disease-linked clones had a CD8+ phenotype and relatively low frequency in peripheral blood. Past research had described some motif variants in reactive arthritis synovial fluid and blood.

Quantitative 5'-RACE was performed with molecular barcodes, and it yielded the TCR beta libraries. TCRdb passed the 5' RACE reads through MiXCR, listing each CDR3 protein once. This table holds about 480,000 distinct CDR3 sequences, more than 15% found once. The CDR3 contains 15 residues. In germline, CDR1 is MNHEY, CDR2 SMNVEV (reference sequence). The J segment lost 9 bases and the V segment lost 6 bases, leaving 12 bases of the junction unmatched. This clonotype was seen a handful of times. The antigen is not known. The clonotype originates from a male donor with ankylosing spondylitis. The gene calls are TRBV27 and TRBJ2-1; 9 bases agree with TRBD1. The sample comprised blood, either unsorted or a sorted T cell fraction (not recorded which). The CDR3 DNA sequence: TGTGCCAGCAGCATACAGGGGGCGGGGTATACTGAGCAGTTCTTC. Its translation: CASSIQGAGYTEQFF.